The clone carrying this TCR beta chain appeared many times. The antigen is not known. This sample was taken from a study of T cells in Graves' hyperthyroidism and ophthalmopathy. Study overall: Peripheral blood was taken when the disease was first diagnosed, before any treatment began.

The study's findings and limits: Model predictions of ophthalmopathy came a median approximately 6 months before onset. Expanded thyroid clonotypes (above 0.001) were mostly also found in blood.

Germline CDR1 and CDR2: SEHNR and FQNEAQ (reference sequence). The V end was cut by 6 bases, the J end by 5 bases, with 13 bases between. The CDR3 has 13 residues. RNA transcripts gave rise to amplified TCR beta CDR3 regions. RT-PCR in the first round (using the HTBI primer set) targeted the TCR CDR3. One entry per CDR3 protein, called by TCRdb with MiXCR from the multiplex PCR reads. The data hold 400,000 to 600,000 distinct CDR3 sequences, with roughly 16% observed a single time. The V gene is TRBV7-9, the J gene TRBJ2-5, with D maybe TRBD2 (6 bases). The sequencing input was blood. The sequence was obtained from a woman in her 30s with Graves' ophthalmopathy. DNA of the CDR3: TGTGCCAGCAGTTTACTAGCTATGGAGACCCAGTACTTC. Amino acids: CASSLLAMETQYF.